This T cell receptor beta chain was captured in a study of T-cell memory formation after mild COVID-19. This CDR3 is 16 amino acids long. The trim removed 1 base at V and 5 bases at J, leaving 5 bases unmatched. The germline gives CDR1 SGHRS, CDR2 YFSETQ. TCRdb reprocessed the 5' RACE reads with MiXCR, giving one entry per CDR3 protein. The sample includes about 57,000 distinct CDR3 sequences, 9% to 15% seen only once; the top ten take around 25%. The chain is built from TRBV5-1 and TRBJ2-3; 12 bases align to TRBD2. The sequenced sample was PBMCs or a T cell subset sorted from them (not recorded which). The sequence was collected from a man aged 18 to 29 who had mild COVID-19 (a few samples of this study predate the infection). Cell type and time point are not known. CDR3 DNA sequence: TGCGCCAGCAGCTTGTGGGGACTAGCGGGTGAAGATACGCAGTATTTT. Translation gives CASSLWGLAGEDTQYF.